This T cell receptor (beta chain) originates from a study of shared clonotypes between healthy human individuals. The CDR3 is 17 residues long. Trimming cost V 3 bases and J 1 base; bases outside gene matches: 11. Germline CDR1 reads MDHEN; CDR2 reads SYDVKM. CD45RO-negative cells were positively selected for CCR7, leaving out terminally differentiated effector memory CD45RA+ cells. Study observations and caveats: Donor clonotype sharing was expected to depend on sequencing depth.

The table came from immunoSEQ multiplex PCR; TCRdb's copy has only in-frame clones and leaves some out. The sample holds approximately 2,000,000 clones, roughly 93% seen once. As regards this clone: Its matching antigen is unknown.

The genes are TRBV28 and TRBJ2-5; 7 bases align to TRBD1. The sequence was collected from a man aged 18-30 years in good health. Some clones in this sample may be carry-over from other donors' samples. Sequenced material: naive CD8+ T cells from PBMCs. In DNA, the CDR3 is TGTGCCAGCAGTTTGAAGGGGGCACAGCCCGCCCAAGAGACCCAGTACTTC. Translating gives CASSLKGAQPAQETQYF.